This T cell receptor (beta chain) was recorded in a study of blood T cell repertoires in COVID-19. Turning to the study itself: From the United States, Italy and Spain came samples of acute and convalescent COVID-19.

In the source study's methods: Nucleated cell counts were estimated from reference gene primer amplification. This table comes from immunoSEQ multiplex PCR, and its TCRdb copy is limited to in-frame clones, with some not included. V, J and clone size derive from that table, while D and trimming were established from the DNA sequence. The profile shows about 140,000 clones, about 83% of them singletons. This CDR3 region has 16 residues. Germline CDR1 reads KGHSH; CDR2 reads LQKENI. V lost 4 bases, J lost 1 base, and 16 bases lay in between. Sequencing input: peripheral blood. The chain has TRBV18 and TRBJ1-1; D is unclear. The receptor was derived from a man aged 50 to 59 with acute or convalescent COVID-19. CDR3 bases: TGTGCCAGCTCACGGAGCGCCGGACTCCAGAACACTGAAGCTTTCTTT. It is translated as CASSRSAGLQNTEAFF.